This T cell receptor (beta chain) was observed in a study of shared clonotypes between healthy human individuals (dated by TCRdb to 2020 to 2021). Background for the entire study: A few men and two women, aged 18 to 49 years, made up the cohort. Each donor's leukapheresis produced roughly between roughly 0.85 and 10 billion PBMCs. For each donor, three plates each were used for CD4 naive and CD4 memory, two plates were used for CD8 naive, and one plate was used for CD8 memory. To increase sequencing depth and limit assay-specific biases, TCR repertoire library preparation and sequencing were carried out by different laboratories using diverse techniques. Blood TCR repertoires of a handful of healthy adults were deeply sequenced to estimate repertoire size and the extent of clonotype sharing between individuals.

Broad study findings and their caveats: Across four donors, roughly 5.1% of naive CD4, around 3.3% of naive CD8, under 2.5% of memory CD4, and roughly 0.4% of memory CD8 clonotypes were shared. Incomplete sequencing was indicated by rarefaction of sorted-subset datasets, despite the large sequencing depth. Only blood was sampled, and tissue TCR repertoires likely differ from those in blood. Because the study included only a small number of donors, the genetic and exposure-history diversity represented was limited. Higher generation probabilities were observed for clonotypes shared by all four sorted-subset donors than for non-shared clonotypes. Pairwise subsampling indicated that sequencing depth was expected to affect the degree of clonotype sharing among donors. Naive subsets generally had larger estimated clonotype richness than memory subsets did.

In the case of this clone: Its antigen has not been determined. No base-level quality is on record; no much larger clone is a single base apart.

Taken from the germline V gene, the CDR1 and CDR2 loops are SGHVS and FNYEAQ. The trim is 5 bases for V and 4 bases for J, with a gap of 12 bases between the germline ends. From the cysteine through the phenylalanine, the CDR3 covers 13 amino acids. Of all the DNA, just the CDR3 is kept, 39 bases in frame from base 1. Using the deep immunoSEQ assay, multiplex PCR amplified TCR CDR3 regions from genomic DNA. For each cell subset, the extracted genomic DNA was distributed evenly across all wells of several immunoSEQ 96-well plates, and each plate served as one replicate. For sorted subsets, each replicate PCR was loaded with about 0.2 ug genomic DNA, equivalent to 30,000 or so T cell genomes. Purified libraries were quantified with a Qubit 3.0 fluorometer, sized on a Bioanalyzer 2100, and re-quantified with the KAPA Library Quantification kit. Every immunoSEQ 96-well plate was sequenced on a dedicated single-read 150-cycle Illumina NextSeq 550 flow cell. As for the authors' bioinformatics: Because the immunoSEQ output included only junctional sequences and no quality scores, the filtering could not be the same as the filtering used for full-length reads. Sequences were annotated with PyIR, a Python wrapper for IgBLAST v1.9, using IMGT germline references to assign V/J genes and CDR3. Reads were filtered out if the reads had weak V/J assignments (E-value above 1e-6), no CDR3, stop codons, out-of-frame junctions, or ambiguous translated residues. V3J clonotypes were defined by identical inferred V gene, J gene, and CDR3 amino acid sequence. The percentage overlap between two repertoires was calculated by dividing the number of shared unique clonotypes by the size of the smaller repertoire. Repertoire richness was assessed with RTK rarefaction, the Chao1 estimator, and Recon v2.1 estimates of unobserved clonotypes. For all TCRbeta clonotypes obtained by the gDNA method from four donors, generation probabilities were computed with OLGA. TCRdb holds this immuneACCESS table with in-frame rearrangements only. Some clones are missing; in checked studies, unresolved V genes explain under half, and the rest has no known cause. V and J calls and clone size are as listed in that table; D and trimming were resolved from the DNA. The sample profile shows about 2 million clones; about 95% of them were found once. Of the sample, roughly 1% is held by the ten largest clones.

CD8 naive samples consisted of CD45RO-negative cells that were positively selected for CCR7, yielding a CD45RA+CCR7+ population without TemRA cells. The donors were healthy, HIV-negative adults with no recently reported acute infections or vaccinations. All donors were Caucasian adults living in Nashville, Tennessee, USA. Blood was obtained by leukapheresis, after which PBMCs were separated by Ficoll-Histopaque density gradient centrifugation and cryopreserved in liquid nitrogen vapor phase. Analytical flow cytometry was used to check the purity and quantity of each magnetically sorted T cell population. Each sorted fraction had its genomic DNA isolated and then quantified by UV absorbance on a Nanodrop 2000c.

The material sequenced was naive CD8+ T cells sorted from blood. Per the publication, the cell subset or site label means: CD45RA+CCR7+. This clonotype originated in a man in his late teens or twenties in good health. The rearrangement combines TRBV7-6 with TRBJ2-7, with TRBD1 tentatively as D gene (6 bases match). The CDR3 in this case is CASSPQGIYEQYF. The nucleotides read TGTGCCAGCAGCCCCCAGGGGATTTACGAGCAGTACTTC.